Given below is one T cell receptor (beta chain) in context. The antigen is undetermined. The data are from a study of cytomegalovirus exposure and HLA in healthy donors. V dropped 10 bases and J dropped 1; count of bases not matched to a gene: 16. CDR3 size: 17 residues. CDR1 and CDR2 from the germline V gene are SNHLY and FYNNEI. The study, taken as a whole, reports: Cytomegalovirus-associated TCR beta chains were listed, numbering 150 to 200.

PCR was performed using 60 Vbeta and 13 Jbeta primers. Profiling relied on immunoSEQ multiplex PCR, and the TCRdb table lists in-frame clones only, not all of them. Here the sample spans more than 95,000 clones, 75% to 85% being singletons. Material: PBMCs. The genes are TRBV2 and TRBJ1-5, with 7 bases that match TRBD1. The sequence was collected from a man younger than 40 in good health and CMV-seronegative. Here the CDR3 DNA reads TGTGCCACCCACCCCACCCAGGACAGGATGAGCAATCAGCCCCAGCATTTT. Amino acids: CATHPTQDRMSNQPQHF.